A single sample is the source of the 6 T cell receptor beta chains below, sequenced in a study of blood T cell repertoires in COVID-19. The data were produced by immunoSEQ multiplex PCR, yet TCRdb's version contains in-frame clones alone and is incomplete. The repertoire holds a few hundred thousand clones, 75% to 90% seen once, with approximately 2% in the top ten. The sequencing input was peripheral blood. These receptors originate from a man aged 18-30 years with active or convalescent COVID-19.

The chain carries TRBV18 and TRBJ2-4; 8 bases map to TRBD1. Germline V gene data show CDR1 as KGHSH and CDR2 as LQKENI. This CDR3 region has 15 residues. V lost 5 bases and J lost 5; bases outside the gene matches: 8. CDR3 protein: CASSMARGLENIQYF. The CDR3 nucleotides are TGTGCCAGCTCAATGGCCAGGGGGCTTGAAAACATTCAGTACTTC. The full variable domain, rest sourced from reference TRBV18 and TRBJ2-4, is NAGVMQNPRHLVRRRGQEARLRCSPMKGHSHVYWYRQLPEEGLKFMVYLQKENIIDESGMPKERFSAEFPKEGPSILRIQQVVRGDSAAYFCASSMARGLENIQYFGAGTRLSVL.

In its sample, this clone was seen once. J is TRBJ1-5 and V is TRBV28; D is perhaps TRBD1 (6 bases). Trimming cost V 6 bases and J 9 bases, with 15 bases left between them. The CDR3 has 13 residues. Germline V CDR1 and CDR2: MDHEN, SYDVKM. This CDR3 is CASSNSQGGPQHF. The CDR3 nucleotides are TGTGCCAGCAGCAACTCACAGGGCGGGCCCCAGCATTTT. The full variable domain, its missing parts supplied by reference TRBV28 and TRBJ1-5, is DVKVTQSSRYLVKRTGEKVFLECVQDMDHENMFWYRQDPGLGLRLIYFSYDVKMKEKGDIPEGYSVSREKKERFSLILESASTNQTSMYLCASSNSQGGPQHFGDGTRLSIL.

The chain has TRBV5-1 and TRBJ2-5, with TRBD2 matching 11 bases. Germline lookup yields CDR1 SGHRS and CDR2 YFSETQ. With 4 bases clipped from V and 2 bases from J, the junction kept 7 bases outside the gene matches. This CDR3 region has 16 residues. The CDR3 region has the DNA TGCGCCAGCAGCAAGGGACTAGCGGCAGAACAAGAGACCCAGTACTTC. This sequence encodes CASSKGLAAEQETQYF. The complete variable domain, with remaining parts taken from reference TRBV5-1 and TRBJ2-5, reads KAGVTQTPRYLIKTRGQQVTLSCSPISGHRSVSWYQQTPGQGLQFLFEYFSETQRNKGNFPGRFSGRQFSNSRSEMNVSTLELGDSALYLCASSKGLAAEQETQYFGPGTRLLVL.

Written as DNA, the CDR3 is TGTGCCAGCAGGGAGGGCTCCCACTATGGCTACACCTTC. Amino acids: CASREGSHYGYTF. V gene TRBV2 combines with J gene TRBJ1-2; D gene ambiguous. Trimming removed 6 bases from V and 3 bases from J, with 11 bases in between. The CDR3 spans 13 residues. Per germline, CDR1 SNHLY and CDR2 FYNNEI.

V is TRBV21-1 and J is TRBJ1-2; whether TRBD1, the table's D call, matches the DNA was not checked. TRBV21-1 is shown as a pseudogene. The CDR3 is 15 residues long. CDR3 DNA sequence: TGTGCCAGCTGCAACGGGACAAGACCCTTCTATGGCTACACCTTC. Its translation is CASCNGTRPFYGYTF.

This chain connects TRBV12-5 to TRBJ2-1; TRBD1 matches 7 bases. CDR3 length equals 13 residues. The junction had 3 bases not matched to a gene; V was cut back by 6 bases and J by 4 bases. CDR1 is LGHNT and CDR2 is FRNRAP in the germline V gene. The CDR3 DNA follows: TGTGCTAGTGGCCGGGACAGTTACAATGAGCAGTTCTTC. It codes for CASGRDSYNEQFF.